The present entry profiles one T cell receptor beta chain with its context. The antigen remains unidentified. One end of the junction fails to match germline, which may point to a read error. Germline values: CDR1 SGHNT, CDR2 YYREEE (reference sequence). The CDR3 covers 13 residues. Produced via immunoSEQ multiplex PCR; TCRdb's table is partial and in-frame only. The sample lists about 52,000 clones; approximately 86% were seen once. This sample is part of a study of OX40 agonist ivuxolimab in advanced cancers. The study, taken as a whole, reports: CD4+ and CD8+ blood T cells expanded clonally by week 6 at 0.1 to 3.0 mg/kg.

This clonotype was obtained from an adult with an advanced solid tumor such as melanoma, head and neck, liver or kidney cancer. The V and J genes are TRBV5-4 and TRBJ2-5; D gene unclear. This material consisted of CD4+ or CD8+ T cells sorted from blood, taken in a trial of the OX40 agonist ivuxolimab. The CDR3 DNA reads TGTGCCAGCAGCTTGGAAACAGAAGAGACCCAGCACTTC. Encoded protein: CASSLETEETQHF. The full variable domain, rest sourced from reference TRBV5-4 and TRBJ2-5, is ETGVTQSPTHLIKTRGQQVTLRCSSQSGHNTVSWYQQALGQGPQFIFQYYREEENGRGNFPPRFSGLQFPNYSSELNVNALELDDSALYLCASSLETEETQHFGPGTRLLVL.